This T cell receptor beta chain is drawn from a study of T cell responses to AZD1222 COVID-19 vaccine. Whole-study results and caveats: No day 14 peak samples; only post-peak repertoires were characterized. Dominant at 160-218 and 743-854, vaccine-associated CD4 TCRs also spanned spike.

CDR3 length equals 13 residues. Trimming removed 5 bases from V and 10 bases from J; junction bases left unmatched: 8. CDR1 LGHDT and CDR2 YNNKEL come from the germline V gene (reference sequence). As concerns this clone: Its antigen is unidentified.

The method was immunoSEQ multiplex PCR; TCRdb's version includes in-frame clones alone and lacks a portion of them. This sample yields approximately 130,000 clones, of which approximately 91% are seen a single time; around 5.3% belongs to the top ten. The clonotype comes from an adult who received the AZD1222 COVID-19 vaccine. This specimen consisted of peripheral blood, obtained 28 days after the second AZD1222 dose. The chain combines TRBV3-1 (or the pseudogene TRBV3-2) with TRBJ2-1; 7 positions match TRBD2. In DNA form, the CDR3 reads TGTGCCAGCAGCTCCCGGGACGGGGGGGAGCAGTTCTTC. It encodes CASSSRDGGEQFF.